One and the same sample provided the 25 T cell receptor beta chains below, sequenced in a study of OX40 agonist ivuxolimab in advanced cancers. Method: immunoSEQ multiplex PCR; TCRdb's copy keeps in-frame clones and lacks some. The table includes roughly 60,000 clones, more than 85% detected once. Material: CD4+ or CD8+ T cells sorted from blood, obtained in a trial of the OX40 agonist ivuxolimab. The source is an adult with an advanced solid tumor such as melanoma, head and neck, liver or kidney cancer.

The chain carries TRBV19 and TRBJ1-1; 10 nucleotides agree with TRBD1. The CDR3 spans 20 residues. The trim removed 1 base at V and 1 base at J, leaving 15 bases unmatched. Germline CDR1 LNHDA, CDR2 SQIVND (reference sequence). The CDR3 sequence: CASSIGRGQGSFLPNTEAFF. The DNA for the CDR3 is TGTGCCAGTAGTATAGGAAGGGGACAGGGGTCTTTCTTGCCGAACACTGAAGCTTTCTTT.

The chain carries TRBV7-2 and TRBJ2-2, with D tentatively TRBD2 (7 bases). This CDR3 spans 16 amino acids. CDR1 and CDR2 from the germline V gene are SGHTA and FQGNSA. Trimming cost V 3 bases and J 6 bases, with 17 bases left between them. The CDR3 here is CASSFLSGGRAGELFF. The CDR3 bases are TGTGCCAGCAGCTTTCTTTCCGGGGGGCGGGCCGGGGAGCTGTTTTTT.

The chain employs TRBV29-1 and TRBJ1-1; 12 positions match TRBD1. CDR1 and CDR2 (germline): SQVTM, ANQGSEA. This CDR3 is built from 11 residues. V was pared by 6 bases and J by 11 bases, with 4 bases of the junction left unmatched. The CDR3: CSVGQGAAAFF. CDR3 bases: TGCAGCGTGGGACAGGGGGCGGCGGCTTTCTTT.

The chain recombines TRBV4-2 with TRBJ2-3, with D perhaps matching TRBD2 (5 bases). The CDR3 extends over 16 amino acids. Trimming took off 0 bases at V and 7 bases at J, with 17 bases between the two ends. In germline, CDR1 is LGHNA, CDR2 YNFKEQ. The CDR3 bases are TGTGCCAGCAGCCAAGAGCAGAGGGTGAGATCTAATACGCAGTATTTT. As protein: CASSQEQRVRSNTQYF.

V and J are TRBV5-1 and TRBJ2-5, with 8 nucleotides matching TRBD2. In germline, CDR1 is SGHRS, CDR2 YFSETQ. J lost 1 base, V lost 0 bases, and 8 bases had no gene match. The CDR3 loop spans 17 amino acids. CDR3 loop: CASSLELRGAGQETQYF. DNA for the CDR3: TGCGCCAGCAGCTTGGAATTGCGGGGGGCTGGCCAAGAGACCCAGTACTTC.

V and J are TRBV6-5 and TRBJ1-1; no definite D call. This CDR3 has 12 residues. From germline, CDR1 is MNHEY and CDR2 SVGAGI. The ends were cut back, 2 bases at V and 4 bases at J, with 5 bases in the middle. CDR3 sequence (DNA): TGTGCCAGCAGTTACATGGGCACTGAAGCTTTCTTT. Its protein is CASSYMGTEAFF.

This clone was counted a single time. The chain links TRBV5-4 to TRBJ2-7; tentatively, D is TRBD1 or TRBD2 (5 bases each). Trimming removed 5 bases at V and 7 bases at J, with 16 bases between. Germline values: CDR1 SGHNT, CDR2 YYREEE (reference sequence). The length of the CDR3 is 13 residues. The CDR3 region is CASSVFGTAEQYF. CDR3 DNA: TGTGCCAGCAGTGTCTTCGGGACGGCTGAGCAGTACTTC.

CDR3 amino acids: CASRQGLYGTQYF. CDR3 coding DNA: TGTGCCAGCCGACAGGGTCTATATGGGACCCAGTACTTC. The chain couples TRBV27 to TRBJ2-5, with 7 bases aligning to TRBD1. Per the germline V gene, CDR1 is MNHEY and CDR2 is SMNVEV (reference sequence). V dropped 8 bases and J dropped 7; count of bases not matched to a gene: 10. The CDR3 totals 13 residues.

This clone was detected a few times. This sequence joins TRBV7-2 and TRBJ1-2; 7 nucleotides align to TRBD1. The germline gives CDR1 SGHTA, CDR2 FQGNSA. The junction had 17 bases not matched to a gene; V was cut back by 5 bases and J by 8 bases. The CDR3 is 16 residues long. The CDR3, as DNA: TGTGCCAGCAGCGCAAAGACCGGGACAGCTCTTTGGGGCTACACCTTC. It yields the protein CASSAKTGTALWGYTF.

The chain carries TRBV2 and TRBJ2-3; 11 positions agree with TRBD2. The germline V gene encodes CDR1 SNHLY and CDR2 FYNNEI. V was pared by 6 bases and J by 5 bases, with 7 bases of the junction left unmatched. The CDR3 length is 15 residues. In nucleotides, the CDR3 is TGTGCCAGCAGCGCCCTTACTAGCGGGGGAGATACGCAGTATTTT. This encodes CASSALTSGGDTQYF. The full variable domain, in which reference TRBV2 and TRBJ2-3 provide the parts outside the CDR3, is EPEVTQTPSHQVTQMGQEVILRCVPISNHLYFYWYRQILGQKVEFLVSFYNNEISEKSEIFDDQFSVERPDGSNFTLKIRSTKLEDSAMYFCASSALTSGGDTQYFGPGTRLTVL.

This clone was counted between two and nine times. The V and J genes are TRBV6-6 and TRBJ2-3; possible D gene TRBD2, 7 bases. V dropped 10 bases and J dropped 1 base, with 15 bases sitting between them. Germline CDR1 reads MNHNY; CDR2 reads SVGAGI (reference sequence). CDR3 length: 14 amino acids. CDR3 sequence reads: CATKGGQGTDTQYF. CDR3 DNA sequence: TGTGCCACCAAGGGGGGGCAGGGCACAGATACGCAGTATTTT.

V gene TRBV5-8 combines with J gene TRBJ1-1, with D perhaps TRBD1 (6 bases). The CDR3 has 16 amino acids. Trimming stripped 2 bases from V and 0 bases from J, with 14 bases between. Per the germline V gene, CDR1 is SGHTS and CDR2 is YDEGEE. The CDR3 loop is CASSFFGGIMNTEAFF. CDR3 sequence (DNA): TGTGCCAGCAGCTTTTTCGGGGGCATCATGAACACTGAAGCTTTCTTT.

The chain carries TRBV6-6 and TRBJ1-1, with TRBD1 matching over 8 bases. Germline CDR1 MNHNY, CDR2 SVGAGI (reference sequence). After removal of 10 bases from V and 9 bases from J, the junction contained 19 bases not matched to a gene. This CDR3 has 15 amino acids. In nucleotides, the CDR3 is TGTGCCACCTATTCAGGAGGGACAGGCGGCCTGAAAGCTTTCTTT. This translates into CATYSGGTGGLKAFF.

In DNA, the CDR3 is TGTGCCAGCAGCTTAGAGCGTGGCGGGACACGCTCTGGAAACACCATATATTTT. Encoded protein: CASSLERGGTRSGNTIYF. The rearrangement joins TRBV7-6 to TRBJ1-3; TRBD1 is a possible D gene (6 bases). The CDR3 is made up of 18 amino acids. V gave up 1 base and J gave up 0 bases, with 16 bases separating them. Germline CDR1 is SGHVS and CDR2 is FNYEAQ.

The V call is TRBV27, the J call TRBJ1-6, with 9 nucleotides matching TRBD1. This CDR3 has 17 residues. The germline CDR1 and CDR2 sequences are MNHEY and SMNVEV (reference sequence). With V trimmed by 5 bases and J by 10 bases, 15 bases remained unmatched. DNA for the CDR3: TGTGCCAGCAGTCCGTGGGGGGATGGGACAGGGCTCTCACCCCTCCACTTT. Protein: CASSPWGDGTGLSPLHF.

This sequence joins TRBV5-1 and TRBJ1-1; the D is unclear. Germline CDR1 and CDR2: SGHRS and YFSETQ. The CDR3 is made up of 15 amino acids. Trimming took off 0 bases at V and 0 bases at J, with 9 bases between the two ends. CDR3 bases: TGCGCCAGCAGCTTGGCCGGCACAGTGAACACTGAAGCTTTCTTT. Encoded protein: CASSLAGTVNTEAFF.

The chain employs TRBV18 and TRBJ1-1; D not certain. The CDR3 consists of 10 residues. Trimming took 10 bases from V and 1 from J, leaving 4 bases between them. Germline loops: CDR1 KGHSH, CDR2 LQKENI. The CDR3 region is CATANTEAFF. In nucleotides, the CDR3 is TGTGCCACAGCGAACACTGAAGCTTTCTTT.

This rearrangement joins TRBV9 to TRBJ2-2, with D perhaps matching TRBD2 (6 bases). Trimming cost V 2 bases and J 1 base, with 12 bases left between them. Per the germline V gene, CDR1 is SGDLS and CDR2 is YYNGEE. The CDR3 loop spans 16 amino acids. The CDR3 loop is CASSVGLAKNTGELFF. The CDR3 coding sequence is TGTGCCAGCAGCGTGGGGCTAGCGAAGAACACCGGGGAGCTGTTTTTT.

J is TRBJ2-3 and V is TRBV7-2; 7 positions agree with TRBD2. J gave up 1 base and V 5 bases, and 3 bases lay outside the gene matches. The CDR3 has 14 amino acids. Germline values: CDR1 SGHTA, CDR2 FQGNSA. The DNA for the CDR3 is TGTGCCAGCAGCCGTAGCGGGCGCACAGATACGCAGTATTTT. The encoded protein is CASSRSGRTDTQYF.

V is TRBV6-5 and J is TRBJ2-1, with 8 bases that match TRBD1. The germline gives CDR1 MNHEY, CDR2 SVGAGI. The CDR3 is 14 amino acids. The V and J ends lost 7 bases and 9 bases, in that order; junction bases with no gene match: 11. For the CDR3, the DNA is TGTGCCAGCACCCGGGACAGGTATTGGGTTGAGCAGTTCTTC. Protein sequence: CASTRDRYWVEQFF.

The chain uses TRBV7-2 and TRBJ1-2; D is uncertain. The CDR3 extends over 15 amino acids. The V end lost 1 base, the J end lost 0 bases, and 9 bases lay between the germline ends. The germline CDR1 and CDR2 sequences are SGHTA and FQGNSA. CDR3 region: CASSLGEVANYGYTF. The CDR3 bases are TGTGCCAGCAGCTTAGGGGAAGTAGCTAACTATGGCTACACCTTC.

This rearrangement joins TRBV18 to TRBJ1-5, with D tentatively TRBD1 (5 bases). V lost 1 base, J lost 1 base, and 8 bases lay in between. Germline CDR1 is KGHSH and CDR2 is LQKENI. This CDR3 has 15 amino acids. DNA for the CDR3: TGTGCCAGCTCACCACGGCCAGGGAGCAATCAGCCCCAGCATTTT. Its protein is CASSPRPGSNQPQHF.

CDR3 DNA: TGCGCCAGCAGCTTGGTCGGGGTTCAGGGCGGGGAGCTGTTTTTT. It yields the protein CASSLVGVQGGELFF. This sequence joins TRBV5-1 and TRBJ2-2, with D perhaps matching TRBD1 or TRBD2 (5 bases each). V lost 0 bases to trimming and J lost 7 bases, with 13 bases between them. The CDR3 contains 15 residues. The germline V gene encodes CDR1 SGHRS and CDR2 YFSETQ.

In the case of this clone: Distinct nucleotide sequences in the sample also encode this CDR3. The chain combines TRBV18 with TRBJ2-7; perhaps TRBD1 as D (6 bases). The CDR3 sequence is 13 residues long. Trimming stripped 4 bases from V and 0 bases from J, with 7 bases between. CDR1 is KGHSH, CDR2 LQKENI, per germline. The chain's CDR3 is CASSRTDSYEQYF. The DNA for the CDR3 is TGTGCCAGCTCACGGACAGACTCCTACGAGCAGTACTTC.

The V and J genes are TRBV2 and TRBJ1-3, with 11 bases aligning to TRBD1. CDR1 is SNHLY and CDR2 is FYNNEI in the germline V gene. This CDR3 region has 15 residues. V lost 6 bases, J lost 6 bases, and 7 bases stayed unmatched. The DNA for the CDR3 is TGTGCCAGCAGCCTGGACAGGGGGCGAGAAAACACCATATATTTT. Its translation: CASSLDRGRENTIYF.